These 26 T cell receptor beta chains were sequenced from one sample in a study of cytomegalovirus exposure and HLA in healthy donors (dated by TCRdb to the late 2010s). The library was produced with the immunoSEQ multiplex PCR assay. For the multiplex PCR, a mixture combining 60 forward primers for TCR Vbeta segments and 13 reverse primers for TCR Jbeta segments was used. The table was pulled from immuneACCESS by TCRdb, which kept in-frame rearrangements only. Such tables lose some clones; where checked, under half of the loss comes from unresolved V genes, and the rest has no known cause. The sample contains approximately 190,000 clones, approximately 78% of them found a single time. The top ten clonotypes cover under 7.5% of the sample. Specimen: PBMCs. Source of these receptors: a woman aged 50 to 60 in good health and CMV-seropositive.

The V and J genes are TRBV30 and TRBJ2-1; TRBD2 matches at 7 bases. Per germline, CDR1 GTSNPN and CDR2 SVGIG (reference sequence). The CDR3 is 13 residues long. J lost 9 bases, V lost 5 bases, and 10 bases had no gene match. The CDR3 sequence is CAWELATDGEQFF. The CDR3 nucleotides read TGTGCCTGGGAACTAGCGACGGATGGTGAGCAGTTCTTC.

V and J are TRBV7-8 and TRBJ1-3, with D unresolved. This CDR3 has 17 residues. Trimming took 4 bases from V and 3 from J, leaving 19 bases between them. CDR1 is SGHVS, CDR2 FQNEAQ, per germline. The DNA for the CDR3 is TGTGCCAGCAGCTCGCGGCTGCGGGAAATGTATGGAAACACCATATATTTT. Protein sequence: CASSSRLREMYGNTIYF. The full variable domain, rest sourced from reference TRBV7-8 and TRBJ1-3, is GAGVSQSPRYKVAKRGQDVALRCDPISGHVSLFWYQQALGQGPEFLTYFQNEAQLDKSGLPSDRFFAERPEGSVSTLKIQRTQQEDSAVYLCASSSRLREMYGNTIYFGEGSWLTVV.

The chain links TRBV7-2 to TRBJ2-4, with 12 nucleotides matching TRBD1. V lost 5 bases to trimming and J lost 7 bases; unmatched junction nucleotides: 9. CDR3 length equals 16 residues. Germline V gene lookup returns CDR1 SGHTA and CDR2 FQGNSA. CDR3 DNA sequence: TGTGCCAGCAGCCAAGTAGGGGACAGGGGGCAGAACATTCAGTACTTC. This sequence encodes CASSQVGDRGQNIQYF. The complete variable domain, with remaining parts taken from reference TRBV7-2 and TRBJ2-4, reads GAGVSQSPSNKVTEKGKDVELRCDPISGHTALYWYRQSLGQGLEFLIYFQGNSAPDKSGLPSDRFSAERTGGSVSTLTIQRTQQEDSAVYLCASSQVGDRGQNIQYFGAGTRLSVL.

The CDR3 nucleotides read TGTGCCAGCAGCTTTAGCCAAGAGACCCAGTACTTC. Translated: CASSFSQETQYF. V usage is TRBV28 and J usage is TRBJ2-5; no definite D call. V gave up 6 bases and J gave up 1 base, with 6 bases separating them. Germline assignment: CDR1 MDHEN and CDR2 SYDVKM. The CDR3 has 12 amino acids.

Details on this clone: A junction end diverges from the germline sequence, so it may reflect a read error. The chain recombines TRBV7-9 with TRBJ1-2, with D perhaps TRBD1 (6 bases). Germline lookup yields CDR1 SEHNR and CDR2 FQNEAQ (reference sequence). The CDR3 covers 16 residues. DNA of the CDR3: TGTTCCAGCAGCCAGTCTGGGGGGGGCTATGACTATGGCTACACCTTC. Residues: CSSSQSGGGYDYGYTF.

For the CDR3, the DNA is TGTGCCAGCAGAGGGTCAGGAGGAATCACTGAAGCTTTCTTT. Amino acids: CASRGSGGITEAFF. This sequence joins TRBV6-6 and TRBJ1-1; D gene ambiguous. The V gene lost 6 bases and the J gene lost 4 bases, with 15 bases spanning the gap. Looked up from germline, CDR1 is MNHNY and CDR2 is SVGAGI (reference sequence). This CDR3 region has 14 residues.

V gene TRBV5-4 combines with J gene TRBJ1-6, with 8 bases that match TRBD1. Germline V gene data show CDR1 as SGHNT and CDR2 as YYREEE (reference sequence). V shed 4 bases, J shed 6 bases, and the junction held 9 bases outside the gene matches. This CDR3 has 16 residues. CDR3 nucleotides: TGTGCCAGCAGCGTAACCGGGACAGGCCCTAATTCACCCCTCCACTTT. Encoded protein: CASSVTGTGPNSPLHF.

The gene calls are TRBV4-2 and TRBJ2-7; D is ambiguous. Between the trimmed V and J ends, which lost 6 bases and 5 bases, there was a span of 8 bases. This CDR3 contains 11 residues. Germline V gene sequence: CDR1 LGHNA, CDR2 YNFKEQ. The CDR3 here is CASSDEDEQYF. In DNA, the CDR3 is TGTGCCAGCAGTGACGAGGACGAGCAGTACTTC.

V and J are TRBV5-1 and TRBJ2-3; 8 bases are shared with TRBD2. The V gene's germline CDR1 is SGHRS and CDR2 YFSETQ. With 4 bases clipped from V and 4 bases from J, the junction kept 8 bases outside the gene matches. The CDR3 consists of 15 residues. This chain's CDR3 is CASSPTGGGSDTQYF. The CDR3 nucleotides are TGCGCCAGCAGCCCCACCGGCGGGGGGTCAGATACGCAGTATTTT.

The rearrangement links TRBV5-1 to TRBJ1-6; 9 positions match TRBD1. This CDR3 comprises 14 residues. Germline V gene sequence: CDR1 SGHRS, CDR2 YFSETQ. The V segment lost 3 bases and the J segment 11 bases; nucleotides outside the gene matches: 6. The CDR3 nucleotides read TGCGCCAGCAGCTACGGGACAGGGAAGCCACCCCTCCACTTT. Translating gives CASSYGTGKPPLHF.

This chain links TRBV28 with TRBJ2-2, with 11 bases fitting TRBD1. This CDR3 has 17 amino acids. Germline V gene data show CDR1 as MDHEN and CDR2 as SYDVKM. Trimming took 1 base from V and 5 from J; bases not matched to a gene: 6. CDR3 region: CASSLSYGTGGTGELFF. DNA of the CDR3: TGTGCCAGCAGTTTATCTTATGGGACAGGGGGTACCGGGGAGCTGTTTTTT.

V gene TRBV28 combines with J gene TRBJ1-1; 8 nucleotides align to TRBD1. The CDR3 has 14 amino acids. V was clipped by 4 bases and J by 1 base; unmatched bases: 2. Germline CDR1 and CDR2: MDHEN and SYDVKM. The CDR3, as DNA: TGTGCCAGCAGTTCGGACAGGGCGAACACTGAAGCTTTCTTT. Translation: CASSSDRANTEAFF. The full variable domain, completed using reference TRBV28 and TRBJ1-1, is DVKVTQSSRYLVKRTGEKVFLECVQDMDHENMFWYRQDPGLGLRLIYFSYDVKMKEKGDIPEGYSVSREKKERFSLILESASTNQTSMYLCASSSDRANTEAFFGQGTRLTVV.

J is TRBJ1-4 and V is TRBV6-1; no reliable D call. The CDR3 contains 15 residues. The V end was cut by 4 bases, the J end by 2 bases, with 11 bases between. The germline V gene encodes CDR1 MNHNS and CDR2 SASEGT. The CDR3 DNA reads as TGTGCCAGCAGTGCCCCTGGGAGTACTAATGAAAAACTGTTTTTT. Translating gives CASSAPGSTNEKLFF.

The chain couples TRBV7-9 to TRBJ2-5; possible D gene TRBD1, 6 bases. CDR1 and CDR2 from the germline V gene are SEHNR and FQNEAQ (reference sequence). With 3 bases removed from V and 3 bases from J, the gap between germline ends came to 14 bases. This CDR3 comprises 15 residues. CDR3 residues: CASSLVPRTEETQYF. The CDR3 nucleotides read TGTGCCAGCAGCTTGGTCCCCCGGACAGAAGAGACCCAGTACTTC.

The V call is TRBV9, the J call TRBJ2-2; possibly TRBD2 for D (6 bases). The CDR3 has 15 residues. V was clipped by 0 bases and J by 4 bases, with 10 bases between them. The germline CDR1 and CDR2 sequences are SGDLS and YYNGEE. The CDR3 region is CASSVGGTFTGELFF. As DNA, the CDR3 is TGTGCCAGCAGCGTAGGCGGGACGTTCACCGGGGAGCTGTTTTTT.

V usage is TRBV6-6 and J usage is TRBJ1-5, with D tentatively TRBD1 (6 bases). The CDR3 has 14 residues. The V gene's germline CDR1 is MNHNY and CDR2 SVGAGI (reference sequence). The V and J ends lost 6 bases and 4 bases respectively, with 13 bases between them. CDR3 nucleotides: TGTGCCAGCAGGAGCGGGGGCAGGAATCAGCCCCAGCATTTT. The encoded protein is CASRSGGRNQPQHF.

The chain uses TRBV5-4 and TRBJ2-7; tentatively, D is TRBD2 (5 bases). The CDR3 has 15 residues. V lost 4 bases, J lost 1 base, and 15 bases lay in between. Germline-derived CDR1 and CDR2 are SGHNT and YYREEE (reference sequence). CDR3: CASSRTTGLSYEQYF. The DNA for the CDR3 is TGTGCCAGCAGCCGTACTACCGGACTGTCCTACGAGCAGTACTTC.

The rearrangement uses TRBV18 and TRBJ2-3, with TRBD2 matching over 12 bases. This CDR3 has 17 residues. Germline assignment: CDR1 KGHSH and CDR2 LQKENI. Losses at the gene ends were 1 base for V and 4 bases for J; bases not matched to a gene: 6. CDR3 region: CASSPLLAGGSSDTQYF. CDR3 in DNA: TGTGCCAGCTCACCACTGCTAGCGGGAGGGTCGTCAGATACGCAGTATTTT.

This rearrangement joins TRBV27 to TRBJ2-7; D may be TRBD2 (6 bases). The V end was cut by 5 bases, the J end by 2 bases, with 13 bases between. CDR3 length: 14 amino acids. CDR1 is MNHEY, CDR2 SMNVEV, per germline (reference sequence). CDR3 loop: CASSPHRTTYEQYF. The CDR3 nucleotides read TGTGCCAGCAGTCCCCATCGGACTACCTACGAGCAGTACTTC.

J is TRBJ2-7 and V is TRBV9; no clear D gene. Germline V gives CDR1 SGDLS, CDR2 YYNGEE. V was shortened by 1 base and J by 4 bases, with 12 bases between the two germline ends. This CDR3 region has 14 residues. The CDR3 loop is CASSVLPGSYEQYF. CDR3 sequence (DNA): TGTGCCAGCAGCGTATTACCAGGTTCTTACGAGCAGTACTTC.

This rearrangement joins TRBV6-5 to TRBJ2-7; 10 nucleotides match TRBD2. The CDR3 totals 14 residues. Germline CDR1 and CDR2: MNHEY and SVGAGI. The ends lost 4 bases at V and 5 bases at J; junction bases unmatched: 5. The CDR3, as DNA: TGTGCCAGCAGTTCACCTAGCGGGGGTCACGAGCAGTACTTC. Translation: CASSSPSGGHEQYF.

CDR3 residues: CASVPGHGTGELFF. The CDR3 DNA reads TGTGCCAGTGTACCGGGACACGGCACCGGGGAGCTGTTTTTT. The chain links TRBV19 to TRBJ2-2; a possible D gene is TRBD1 (6 bases). The V end was cut by 8 bases, the J end by 4 bases, with 14 bases between. Germline lookup yields CDR1 LNHDA and CDR2 SQIVND (reference sequence). CDR3 length: 14 residues.

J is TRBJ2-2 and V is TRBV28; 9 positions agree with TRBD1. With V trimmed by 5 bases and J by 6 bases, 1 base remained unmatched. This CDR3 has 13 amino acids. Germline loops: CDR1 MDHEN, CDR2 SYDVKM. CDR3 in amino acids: CASSTGGPGELFF. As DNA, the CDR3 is TGTGCCAGCAGTACAGGGGGCCCCGGGGAGCTGTTTTTT.

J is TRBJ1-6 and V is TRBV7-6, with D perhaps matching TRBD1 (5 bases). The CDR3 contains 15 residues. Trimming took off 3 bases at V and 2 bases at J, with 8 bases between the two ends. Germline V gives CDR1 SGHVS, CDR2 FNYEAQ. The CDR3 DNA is TGTGCCAGCAGCTTGGGGGGACCCTATAATTCACCCCTCCACTTT. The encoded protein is CASSLGGPYNSPLHF. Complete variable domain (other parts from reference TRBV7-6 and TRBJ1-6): GAGVSQSPRYKVTKRGQDVALRCDPISGHVSLYWYRQALGQGPEFLTYFNYEAQQDKSGLPNDRFSAERPEGSISTLTIQRTEQRDSAMYRCASSLGGPYNSPLHFGNGTRLTVT.

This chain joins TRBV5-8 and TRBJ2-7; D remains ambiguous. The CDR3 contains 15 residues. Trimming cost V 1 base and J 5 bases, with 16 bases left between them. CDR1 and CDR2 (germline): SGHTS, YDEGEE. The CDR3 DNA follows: TGTGCCAGCAGCTTGTCTCCCCCTAGAGATAACGAGCAGTACTTC. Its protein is CASSLSPPRDNEQYF.

CDR3 sequence (DNA): TGTGCCAGCAGCCTCTTGGGACTAGCGTCCCATGAGCAGTTCTTC. This gives the protein CASSLLGLASHEQFF. The chain employs TRBV11-2 and TRBJ2-1; TRBD2 matches 10 bases. V shed 5 bases and J 8 bases; nucleotides not matched to a gene: 9. The CDR3 covers 15 residues. Germline assignment: CDR1 SGHAT and CDR2 FQNNGV.